This is a list of T cell receptor beta chains from one sample in a study of blood T cell repertoires in COVID-19. Using immunoSEQ multiplex PCR, the repertoire was profiled, and TCRdb retains in-frame clones only, with some absent. The sample records approximately 240,000 clones, around 90% being singletons. Sequencing was performed on peripheral blood. These receptors came from a man between 25 and 39 years old with COVID-19, enrolled during active disease. Both conserved end residues are part of each CDR3. Each record gives: V gene, J gene, CDR3 protein.

V gene: TRBV25-1; J gene: TRBJ1-2; CDR3 protein: CASSGNYGYTF
V gene: TRBV10-3; J gene: TRBJ1-4; CDR3 protein: CAISDNPDRDEKLFF
V gene: TRBV10-3; J gene: TRBJ2-5; CDR3 protein: CAISGKQGVGETQYF
V gene: TRBV9; J gene: TRBJ1-3; CDR3 protein: CASRGAGNTIYF
V gene: TRBV10-2; J gene: TRBJ1-1; CDR3 protein: CASRLKTGMNTEAFF
V gene: TRBV18; J gene: TRBJ2-1; CDR3 protein: CASSPRSTSGGGEQFF
V gene: TRBV10-3; J gene: TRBJ2-3; CDR3 protein: CAISDGTRPNTDTQYF
V gene: TRBV6-5; J gene: TRBJ1-3; CDR3 protein: CASNGILNSGNTIYF
V gene: TRBV7-9; J gene: TRBJ1-1; CDR3 protein: CASSLGTADRVNTEAFF
V gene: TRBV27; J gene: TRBJ1-4; CDR3 protein: CASSAGTVQNEKLFF
V gene: TRBV7-3; J gene: TRBJ1-6; CDR3 protein: CASSLTGLNSPLHF
V gene: TRBV2; J gene: TRBJ1-1; CDR3 protein: CASSEVGGQAFF
V gene: TRBV5-1; J gene: TRBJ2-1; CDR3 protein: CASSLLAGQGGNEQFF
V gene: TRBV9; J gene: TRBJ1-1; CDR3 protein: CASSVRGETEAFF
V gene: TRBV7-9; J gene: TRBJ2-7; CDR3 protein: CASSTPGGQEQYF
V gene: TRBV27; J gene: TRBJ1-6; CDR3 protein: CASSLASRGSSPLHF
V gene: TRBV4-1; J gene: TRBJ1-4; CDR3 protein: CASSQLPTSANEKLFF
V gene: TRBV13; J gene: TRBJ2-5; CDR3 protein: CASSSTDNQETQYF
V gene: TRBV6-5; J gene: TRBJ1-1; CDR3 protein: CASSSGTGTREVAFF
V gene: TRBV18; J gene: TRBJ1-2; CDR3 protein: CASSPPGVLTYGYTF
V gene: TRBV6-5; J gene: TRBJ1-1; CDR3 protein: CASRSTGGTEAFF
V gene: TRBV6-5; J gene: TRBJ2-7; CDR3 protein: CASSSPSTGSEQYF
V gene: TRBV7-2; J gene: TRBJ1-2; CDR3 protein: CASSPLGGVGGYTF
V gene: TRBV5-1; J gene: TRBJ2-2; CDR3 protein: CASSRGAGNTGELFF
V gene: TRBV7-2; J gene: TRBJ1-1; CDR3 protein: CASSLVSPGQGTEAFF
V gene: TRBV14; J gene: TRBJ1-3; CDR3 protein: CASSQAIRTGNTIYF
V gene: TRBV18; J gene: TRBJ2-6; CDR3 protein: CASSPNPERSGANVLTF
V gene: TRBV27; J gene: TRBJ1-1; CDR3 protein: CASRRDALNTEAFF
V gene: TRBV21-1; J gene: TRBJ2-7; CDR3 protein: CASSKMVRDSYEQYF
V gene: TRBV2; J gene: TRBJ2-3; CDR3 protein: CASPWTSGGRTDTQYF
V gene: TRBV18; J gene: TRBJ1-1; CDR3 protein: CASSQMDTMNTEAFF
V gene: TRBV9; J gene: TRBJ2-3; CDR3 protein: CASSRQPGLAGGYTSTDTQYF
V gene: TRBV2; J gene: TRBJ1-2; CDR3 protein: CASAPTDIVYGYTF
V gene: TRBV4-2; J gene: TRBJ1-2; CDR3 protein: CASSRGFAYGYTF
V gene: TRBV10-3; J gene: TRBJ2-1; CDR3 protein: CAIRGDRGNHEQFF
V gene: TRBV5-1; J gene: TRBJ2-5; CDR3 protein: CASSARLAGAQETQYF
V gene: TRBV30; J gene: TRBJ2-7; CDR3 protein: CAWSVGGADVYEQYF
V gene: TRBV28; J gene: TRBJ1-5; CDR3 protein: CASSLPDSQPQHF
V gene: TRBV7-9; J gene: TRBJ1-2; CDR3 protein: CASSLDRPNYGYTF
V gene: TRBV19; J gene: TRBJ1-2; CDR3 protein: CASSMGDSPPSTNYGYTF
V gene: TRBV7-3; J gene: TRBJ2-1; CDR3 protein: CASSAYRGSYNEQFF
V gene: TRBV7-3; J gene: TRBJ2-3; CDR3 protein: CASSPLLNTQYF
V gene: TRBV6-5; J gene: TRBJ1-2; CDR3 protein: CASSYSGGAGYTF
V gene: TRBV18; J gene: TRBJ2-7; CDR3 protein: CASSPERAYEQYF
V gene: TRBV11-2; J gene: TRBJ1-6; CDR3 protein: CASSFGQAISPLHF
V gene: TRBV28; J gene: TRBJ1-1; CDR3 protein: CASLGQHTEAFF
V gene: TRBV27; J gene: TRBJ2-5; CDR3 protein: CASSRQVQETQYF
V gene: TRBV6-5; J gene: TRBJ2-7; CDR3 protein: CASSYSRGRQGYEQYF
V gene: TRBV5-6; J gene: TRBJ1-1; CDR3 protein: CASSLAPGNTEAFF
V gene: TRBV27; J gene: TRBJ1-1; CDR3 protein: CASSFNFRGAGTEAFF
V gene: TRBV9; J gene: TRBJ2-2; CDR3 protein: CASSVLPEGGELFF
V gene: TRBV7-6; J gene: TRBJ1-5; CDR3 protein: CASSVDSHQPQHF
V gene: TRBV19; J gene: TRBJ1-2; CDR3 protein: CASSNPGSPYGYTF
V gene: TRBV10-2; J gene: TRBJ1-6; CDR3 protein: CASSKGGDSYNSPLHF
V gene: TRBV10-3; J gene: TRBJ2-7; CDR3 protein: CAISVAGVNYEQYF
V gene: TRBV5-4; J gene: TRBJ2-1; CDR3 protein: CASRWDSGSYNEQFF
V gene: TRBV27; J gene: TRBJ2-2; CDR3 protein: CASSLPARGTGELFF
V gene: TRBV24-1; J gene: TRBJ2-1; CDR3 protein: CATSDFRSEQFF
V gene: TRBV6-5; J gene: TRBJ1-5; CDR3 protein: CASRLEGNSNQPQHF
V gene: TRBV3-1/TRBV3-2; J gene: TRBJ2-5; CDR3 protein: CASSLLQETQYF